Below are 11 T cell receptor beta chains sequenced from a single sample in a study of blood T cell repertoires in COVID-19. Clones were sequenced by immunoSEQ multiplex PCR, and TCRdb holds only the in-frame ones, with some missing. The data hold some 98,000 clones, with approximately 79% observed a single time. The sequencing input was peripheral blood. The receptor set was obtained from a man between 65 and 85 years old with active or convalescent COVID-19.

The table lists this clone with a count of one. The CDR3 region has the DNA TGCGCCAGCAAAAGCGGGGGGGCCCAACCTAGCACAGATACGCAGTATTTT. This encodes CASKSGGAQPSTDTQYF. The chain is built from TRBV5-1 and TRBJ2-3, with 10 bases lining up with TRBD2. With V trimmed by 6 bases and J by 0 bases, 10 bases remained unmatched. Germline V gene data show CDR1 as SGHRS and CDR2 as YFSETQ. The CDR3 spans 17 residues.

Of note for this clone: Germline is not matched at one junction end, which may reflect a read error. V is TRBV7-7 and J is TRBJ2-2, with 11 bases matching TRBD1. CDR1 and CDR2 from the germline V gene are SSHAT and FNYEAQ (reference sequence). This CDR3 is 15 amino acids long. In nucleotides, the CDR3 is TGTGCTAGCACCCCCGGACAGGGGGCCACCGGGGAGCTGTTTTTT. It codes for CASTPGQGATGELFF.

The chain employs TRBV18 and TRBJ2-3; D is perhaps TRBD1 (5 bases). The ends were cut back, 0 bases at V and 3 bases at J, with 10 bases in the middle. Per germline, CDR1 KGHSH and CDR2 LQKENI. The CDR3 is 15 residues long. CDR3 sequence reads: CASSPPLGQTDTQYF. In DNA, the CDR3 is TGTGCCAGCTCACCACCACTGGGGCAAACAGATACGCAGTATTTT.

J is TRBJ1-1 and V is TRBV6-5; TRBD1 agrees at 8 bases. CDR3 length: 15 amino acids. Germline CDR1 MNHEY, CDR2 SVGAGI. Trimming removed 8 bases from V and 1 base from J; junction bases left unmatched: 9. The CDR3 loop reads CASSPGQGGNTEAFF. CDR3 coding DNA: TGTGCCAGCTCGCCCGGACAGGGAGGGAACACTGAAGCTTTCTTT.

The V gene is TRBV6-5, the J gene TRBJ2-7, with D possibly TRBD1 on 6 matching bases. CDR3 length: 14 amino acids. The germline V gene encodes CDR1 MNHEY and CDR2 SVGAGI. Trimming removed 7 bases at V and 1 base at J, with 14 bases between. The CDR3 DNA sequence: TGTGCCAGCATCTGGGACACGGCGTCCTACGAGCAGTACTTC. Its protein is CASIWDTASYEQYF.

J is TRBJ1-1 and V is TRBV6-5, with D possibly TRBD1 on 5 matching bases. The CDR3 length is 12 residues. V lost 7 bases and J 5 bases, leaving 11 bases between the germline ends. Germline loops: CDR1 MNHEY, CDR2 SVGAGI. The CDR3 region is CASTSRGTEAFF. The CDR3 nucleotides are TGTGCCAGCACCTCCCGGGGGACTGAAGCTTTCTTT.

The chain employs TRBV5-6 and TRBJ1-1, with D possibly TRBD1 on 5 matching bases. The V gene's germline CDR1 is SGHDT and CDR2 YYEEEE. This CDR3 has 14 amino acids. The V gene lost 0 bases and the J gene lost 2 bases, with 8 bases spanning the gap. The CDR3 coding sequence is TGTGCCAGCAGCTTGGTGGGGCGAAACACTGAAGCTTTCTTT. Amino acids: CASSLVGRNTEAFF.

CDR3 protein: CASSFSGQGAEQFF. CDR3 nucleotides: TGTGCCAGCAGCTTCTCGGGACAGGGTGCTGAGCAGTTCTTC. The chain recombines TRBV7-9 with TRBJ2-1; 9 positions agree with TRBD1. Trimming at V came to 3 bases and at J to 9 bases, leaving 6 bases not matched to a gene. CDR1 is SEHNR, CDR2 FQNEAQ, per germline (reference sequence). This CDR3 is built from 14 residues.

This sequence joins TRBV4-1 and TRBJ1-1; D call uncertain. Germline V gives CDR1 MGHRA, CDR2 YSYEKL. V gave up 2 bases and J gave up 6 bases, with 16 bases separating them. This CDR3 has 15 amino acids. The CDR3, as DNA: TGCGCCAGCAGCCAACCCACGACTGGGAGCCCTGAAGCTTTCTTT. Protein sequence: CASSQPTTGSPEAFF.

The table lists this clone with a few counts. This chain links TRBV30 with TRBJ1-1; D possibly corresponds to TRBD1 (5 bases). Trimming took 3 bases from V and 5 from J, leaving 16 bases between them. CDR3 length: 14 residues. Germline CDR1 GTSNPN, CDR2 SVGIG (reference sequence). The CDR3 reads CAWRRGGYATEAFF. The CDR3 nucleotides read TGTGCCTGGAGGAGGGGAGGGTATGCGACTGAAGCTTTCTTT.

This clone was picked up a small number of times. The V gene is TRBV12-3 or TRBV12-4, the J gene TRBJ2-1; D not resolved. Between the trimmed V and J ends, which lost 0 bases and 12 bases, there was a span of 9 bases. This CDR3 region has 12 residues. CDR3 in amino acids: CASSLANLLQFF. The CDR3 bases are TGTGCCAGCAGTTTAGCCAACTTATTGCAGTTCTTC.